The rows below give T cell receptor beta chains drawn from one sample of a study of blood T cell repertoires in COVID-19. Generated by immunoSEQ multiplex PCR, the TCRdb table keeps only in-frame clones and is missing some. The sample records about 110,000 clones, roughly 72% being singletons. Sequencing used peripheral blood. Receptors originate from a man older than 75 with acute or convalescent COVID-19. CDR3s include the opening cysteine and the closing phenylalanine or tryptophan. D genes are given only for firm matches. Some rows have no size entry. The others give once, few or many, or a class for an expanded clone.

v_gene: TRBV28
d_gene: TRBD1
j_gene: TRBJ1-1
abundance: NA
CDR3aa: CASRSGQPNTEAFF
CDR3nt: TGTGCCAGCAGGTCGGGACAGCCGAACACTGAAGCTTTCTTT

v_gene: TRBV19
d_gene: NA
j_gene: TRBJ2-3
abundance: once
CDR3aa: CASSDGWGGGTQYF
CDR3nt: TGTGCCAGTAGTGACGGCTGGGGAGGCGGTACGCAGTATTTT

v_gene: TRBV7-2
d_gene: NA
j_gene: TRBJ2-5
abundance: many
CDR3aa: CASSLALGLPSGTQYF
CDR3nt: TGTGCCAGCAGCTTAGCCTTGGGACTCCCAAGTGGAACCCAGTACTTC

v_gene: TRBV6-2/TRBV6-3
d_gene: TRBD2
j_gene: TRBJ2-5
abundance: NA
CDR3aa: CASSSRPGGQETQYF
CDR3nt: TGTGCCAGCAGCTCTCGCCCGGGGGGCCAAGAGACCCAGTACTTC

v_gene: TRBV10-3
d_gene: NA
j_gene: TRBJ1-2
abundance: NA
CDR3aa: CAISESGGPANYGYTF
CDR3nt: TGTGCCATCAGTGAGTCAGGGGGTCCGGCTAACTATGGCTACACCTTC

v_gene: TRBV21-1
d_gene: NA
j_gene: TRBJ1-1
abundance: NA
CDR3aa: CASSKGPRRGRGAFF
CDR3nt: TGTGCCAGCAGCAAAGGCCCCAGGAGGGGCCGAGGAGCTTTCTTT

v_gene: TRBV19
d_gene: TRBD1
j_gene: TRBJ1-2
abundance: NA
CDR3aa: CASTRGGGGYGYTF
CDR3nt: TGTGCCAGTACCCGAGGGGGCGGCGGCTATGGCTACACCTTC

v_gene: TRBV5-4
d_gene: NA
j_gene: TRBJ2-2
abundance: NA
CDR3aa: CASSSLREVGELFF
CDR3nt: TGTGCCAGCAGTTCCCTCAGGGAAGTCGGGGAGCTGTTTTTT

v_gene: TRBV2
d_gene: NA
j_gene: TRBJ2-6
abundance: few
CDR3aa: CASSESRPSGANVLTF
CDR3nt: TGTGCCAGCAGTGAAAGCAGGCCTTCGGGGGCCAACGTCCTGACTTTC

v_gene: TRBV30
d_gene: NA
j_gene: TRBJ2-5
abundance: few
CDR3aa: CAWSTEETQYF
CDR3nt: TGTGCCTGGAGTACAGAGGAGACCCAGTACTTC

v_gene: TRBV24-1
d_gene: NA
j_gene: TRBJ2-1
abundance: NA
CDR3aa: CATSAGTAPYNEQFF
CDR3nt: TGTGCCACCAGTGCCGGGACTGCCCCTTACAATGAGCAGTTCTTC

v_gene: TRBV18
d_gene: TRBD2
j_gene: TRBJ2-1
abundance: NA
CDR3aa: CASSPGLAGANEQFF
CDR3nt: TGTGCCAGCTCCCCTGGACTAGCGGGAGCCAATGAGCAGTTCTTC

v_gene: TRBV2
d_gene: TRBD1
j_gene: TRBJ1-2
abundance: NA
CDR3aa: CASSLQTGDYGYTF
CDR3nt: TGTGCCAGCAGTTTACAGACAGGGGACTATGGCTACACCTTC

v_gene: TRBV5-1
d_gene: TRBD1
j_gene: TRBJ2-7
abundance: once
CDR3aa: CASSDPGGSEQYF
CDR3nt: TGCGCCAGCAGTGACCCAGGGGGCTCCGAGCAGTACTTC

v_gene: TRBV2
d_gene: NA
j_gene: TRBJ2-1
abundance: NA
CDR3aa: CASSAATGIYNEQFF
CDR3nt: TGTGCCAGCAGTGCCGCCACAGGGATCTACAATGAGCAGTTCTTC

v_gene: TRBV7-8
d_gene: NA
j_gene: TRBJ2-1
abundance: NA
CDR3aa: CASSLRPGSSYNEQFF
CDR3nt: TGTGCCAGCAGCTTACGCCCGGGAAGCTCCTACAATGAGCAGTTCTTC

v_gene: TRBV7-2
d_gene: NA
j_gene: TRBJ1-1
abundance: NA
CDR3aa: CASSVEAGVTEAFF
CDR3nt: TGTGCCAGCAGCGTCGAAGCGGGCGTTACTGAAGCTTTCTTT

v_gene: TRBV28
d_gene: NA
j_gene: TRBJ1-3
abundance: once
CDR3aa: CASNQRGGNTIYF
CDR3nt: TGTGCCAGCAATCAGAGGGGGGGAAACACCATATATTTT

v_gene: TRBV7-9
d_gene: NA
j_gene: TRBJ2-5
abundance: few
CDR3aa: CASSPYGGETQYF
CDR3nt: TGTGCCAGCAGCCCCTACGGGGGAGAGACCCAGTACTTC

v_gene: TRBV5-6
d_gene: NA
j_gene: TRBJ2-1
abundance: NA
CDR3aa: CASSLKGNLYNEQFF
CDR3nt: TGTGCCAGCAGCTTGAAGGGGAATCTCTACAATGAGCAGTTCTTC

v_gene: TRBV18
d_gene: NA
j_gene: TRBJ2-3
abundance: NA
CDR3aa: CASSPSGGFDTQYF
CDR3nt: TGTGCCAGCTCGCCCAGCGGAGGCTTTGATACGCAGTATTTT

v_gene: TRBV24-1
d_gene: TRBD2
j_gene: TRBJ2-1
abundance: few
CDR3aa: CATVGLAGSGEQFF
CDR3nt: TGTGCCACCGTCGGACTAGCGGGGTCCGGGGAGCAGTTCTTC

v_gene: TRBV7-9
d_gene: NA
j_gene: TRBJ2-7
abundance: few
CDR3aa: CASSPGVSNEQYF
CDR3nt: TGTGCCAGCAGCCCGGGGGTTAGCAACGAGCAGTACTTC

v_gene: TRBV2
d_gene: NA
j_gene: TRBJ1-2
abundance: NA
CDR3aa: CAGSGLTNYGYTF
CDR3nt: TGTGCCGGATCAGGGTTAACTAACTATGGCTACACCTTC

v_gene: TRBV15
d_gene: NA
j_gene: TRBJ1-1
abundance: many
CDR3aa: CATSRGASWGGAEAFF
CDR3nt: TGTGCCACCAGCAGAGGTGCCTCCTGGGGGGGGGCGGAGGCTTTCTTT

v_gene: TRBV29-1
d_gene: NA
j_gene: TRBJ2-7
abundance: NA
CDR3aa: CSVGTDYEQYF
CDR3nt: TGCAGCGTTGGGACAGACTACGAGCAGTACTTC

v_gene: TRBV5-1
d_gene: NA
j_gene: TRBJ1-3
abundance: few
CDR3aa: CASSLDSRSGNTIYF
CDR3nt: TGCGCCAGCAGCTTGGACTCCCGCTCTGGAAACACCATATATTTT

v_gene: TRBV3-1/TRBV3-2
d_gene: TRBD1
j_gene: TRBJ1-1
abundance: few
CDR3aa: CASSLTGGDTEAFF
CDR3nt: TGTGCCAGCAGCCTCACAGGGGGCGACACTGAAGCTTTCTTT

v_gene: TRBV5-6
d_gene: NA
j_gene: TRBJ1-5
abundance: NA
CDR3aa: CASSLHRDQPQHF
CDR3nt: TGTGCCAGCAGCTTGCACAGGGATCAGCCCCAGCATTTT

v_gene: TRBV19
d_gene: NA
j_gene: TRBJ1-1
abundance: NA
CDR3aa: CASGPLNTEAFF
CDR3nt: TGTGCCAGTGGGCCGCTGAACACTGAAGCTTTCTTT

v_gene: TRBV5-1
d_gene: TRBD2
j_gene: TRBJ2-1
abundance: NA
CDR3aa: CASRSLTGGFREQFF
CDR3nt: TGCGCCAGCAGATCTCTCACGGGAGGGTTCAGGGAGCAGTTCTTC

v_gene: TRBV7-8
d_gene: TRBD2
j_gene: TRBJ2-1
abundance: NA
CDR3aa: CASSTLAGGFSYNEQFF
CDR3nt: TGTGCCAGCAGCACTCTAGCGGGGGGATTCTCCTACAATGAGCAGTTCTTC

v_gene: TRBV2
d_gene: TRBD1
j_gene: TRBJ1-4
abundance: NA
CDR3aa: CASSAQDRGREKLFF
CDR3nt: TGTGCCAGCAGCGCCCAGGACAGGGGGAGGGAAAAACTGTTTTTT

v_gene: TRBV5-8
d_gene: TRBD1
j_gene: TRBJ1-5
abundance: few
CDR3aa: CASSLSLGQGFGNQPQHF
CDR3nt: TGTGCCAGCAGCTTGTCGCTGGGACAGGGGTTCGGCAATCAGCCCCAGCATTTT

v_gene: TRBV2
d_gene: TRBD2
j_gene: TRBJ2-1
abundance: NA
CDR3aa: CASKILAGASEQFF
CDR3nt: TGTGCCAGCAAAATCCTAGCGGGAGCCAGTGAGCAGTTCTTC

v_gene: TRBV28
d_gene: NA
j_gene: TRBJ2-7
abundance: NA
CDR3aa: CASSSPPEQYF
CDR3nt: TGTGCCAGCAGTTCCCCCCCGGAGCAGTACTTC

v_gene: TRBV28
d_gene: NA
j_gene: TRBJ1-3
abundance: NA
CDR3aa: CASRSQGSAGNTIYF
CDR3nt: TGTGCCAGCAGATCACAGGGTTCGGCTGGAAACACCATATATTTT

v_gene: TRBV5-1
d_gene: NA
j_gene: TRBJ2-2
abundance: few
CDR3aa: CASRRGSNTGELFF
CDR3nt: TGCGCCAGCCGCAGGGGCTCGAACACCGGGGAGCTGTTTTTT

v_gene: TRBV5-4
d_gene: NA
j_gene: TRBJ2-2
abundance: few
CDR3aa: CASSVEPTGELFF
CDR3nt: TGTGCCAGCAGTGTAGAGCCCACCGGGGAGCTGTTTTTT

v_gene: TRBV2
d_gene: NA
j_gene: TRBJ1-5
abundance: few
CDR3aa: CASSEGLPYQPQHF
CDR3nt: TGTGCCAGCAGTGAGGGACTTCCATATCAGCCCCAGCATTTT

v_gene: TRBV10-3
d_gene: NA
j_gene: TRBJ1-4
abundance: NA
CDR3aa: CAISEDNRGKLFF
CDR3nt: TGTGCCATCAGTGAGGATAATAGGGGAAAACTGTTTTTT

v_gene: TRBV19
d_gene: NA
j_gene: TRBJ1-5
abundance: few
CDR3aa: CASSIDPGARSNQPQHF
CDR3nt: TGTGCCAGTAGTATAGATCCAGGGGCGCGTAGCAATCAGCCCCAGCATTTT

v_gene: TRBV6-5
d_gene: NA
j_gene: TRBJ1-5
abundance: few
CDR3aa: CATRWGSNQPQHF
CDR3nt: TGTGCCACCCGGTGGGGCAGCAATCAGCCCCAGCATTTT

v_gene: TRBV20-1
d_gene: NA
j_gene: TRBJ1-4
abundance: NA
CDR3aa: CMLRVNEKLFF
CDR3nt: TGCATGCTACGGGTTAATGAAAAACTGTTTTTT

v_gene: TRBV5-4
d_gene: NA
j_gene: TRBJ2-5
abundance: NA
CDR3aa: CASSLEGTQYF
CDR3nt: TGTGCCAGCAGCCTAGAGGGGACCCAGTACTTC

v_gene: TRBV29-1
d_gene: TRBD2
j_gene: TRBJ2-7
abundance: NA
CDR3aa: CSVVSGTSGSSYEQYF
CDR3nt: TGCAGCGTTGTGTCCGGGACTAGCGGGAGCTCCTACGAGCAGTACTTC

v_gene: TRBV5-3
d_gene: NA
j_gene: TRBJ2-7
abundance: NA
CDR3aa: CARSLEGLFSYEQYF
CDR3nt: TGTGCCAGAAGCTTGGAAGGACTTTTCTCCTACGAGCAGTACTTC

v_gene: TRBV20-1
d_gene: TRBD1
j_gene: TRBJ1-5
abundance: NA
CDR3aa: CSASRDRDVQPQHF
CDR3nt: TGCAGTGCTAGTCGGGACAGGGACGTTCAGCCCCAGCATTTT

v_gene: TRBV4-3
d_gene: NA
j_gene: TRBJ2-1
abundance: NA
CDR3aa: CASSPGLFLEQFF
CDR3nt: TGCGCCAGCAGCCCAGGACTCTTTCTCGAGCAGTTCTTC

v_gene: TRBV7-9
d_gene: NA
j_gene: TRBJ2-5
abundance: NA
CDR3aa: CASSTVVDQETQYF
CDR3nt: TGTGCCAGCAGCACTGTGGTGGACCAAGAGACCCAGTACTTC

v_gene: TRBV28
d_gene: NA
j_gene: TRBJ2-7
abundance: NA
CDR3aa: CASSPHSGASYEQYF
CDR3nt: TGTGCCAGCAGTCCGCATTCTGGGGCGTCCTACGAGCAGTACTTC

v_gene: TRBV27
d_gene: NA
j_gene: TRBJ1-5
abundance: few
CDR3aa: CASSSHRETQPQHF
CDR3nt: TGTGCCAGCAGTTCCCACAGGGAAACTCAGCCCCAGCATTTT

v_gene: TRBV5-4
d_gene: TRBD2
j_gene: TRBJ2-1
abundance: NA
CDR3aa: CASSQGTGLALF
CDR3nt: TGTGCCAGCAGCCAAGGAACGGGACTAGCCCTCTTC

v_gene: TRBV12-3/TRBV12-4
d_gene: NA
j_gene: TRBJ2-7
abundance: NA
CDR3aa: CASSSGVEQYF
CDR3nt: TGTGCCAGCAGTTCAGGGGTCGAGCAGTACTTC

v_gene: TRBV24-1
d_gene: NA
j_gene: TRBJ2-2
abundance: few
CDR3aa: CATRTGLNTGELFF
CDR3nt: TGTGCCACCAGAACAGGTTTGAACACCGGGGAGCTGTTTTTT

v_gene: TRBV4-2
d_gene: TRBD1
j_gene: TRBJ2-6
abundance: NA
CDR3aa: CASSPGTGFFSGANVLTF
CDR3nt: TGTGCCAGCAGCCCCGGGACAGGCTTTTTCTCTGGGGCCAACGTCCTGACTTTC